The text below deals with one TCR beta chain. Its antigen is unidentified. CDR3 length: 16 residues. Germline CDR1 reads DFQATT; CDR2 reads SNEGSKA (reference sequence). With V trimmed by 0 bases and J by 2 bases, 7 bases remained unmatched. A quantity of about 0.5 to 1 ug RNA underwent reverse transcription using random hexamers. Amplification of TCR beta CDR3 used immunoSEQ multiplex PCR across 54 Vbeta and 13 Jbeta. TCRdb recomputed calls from the immunoSEQ multiplex PCR reads with MiXCR, one row per CDR3 protein. The sample records 120,000 or so distinct CDR3 sequences, around 94% being singletons. These data belong to a study of CD8 T cells in Susac syndrome. The study's findings and limits: Individuals included in the TCR sequencing and HLA analysis were acknowledged by the study to be relatively few in number.

The specimen was CD8+ T cells from PBMCs. The receptor's source is a human donor with Susac syndrome. The J gene is TRBJ2-3, the V gene TRBV20-1, with 8 positions matching TRBD1. CDR3: CSARELGDRYTDTQYF. The CDR3 DNA reads TGCAGTGCTAGAGAGTTAGGGGACAGGTACACAGATACGCAGTATTTT.